This T cell receptor (beta chain) comes out of a study of early T cells in non-severe SARS-CoV-2 infection. Study context: Sequencing of bulk RNA from unsorted whole blood was done, without chain pairing.

Overall study results and limits: Private and CD4 specificities were missed by VDJdb matching, skewed to anti-spike CD8.

Unique molecular identifiers were affixed to single, distinct cDNA molecules. One entry per CDR3 protein, called by TCRdb with MiXCR from the 5' RACE reads. The table shows fewer than 55,000 distinct CDR3 sequences, with roughly 7% occurring only once. This clonotype has just a few counts. The antigen remains unidentified. The receptor's source is an adult who was a healthcare worker with PCR-confirmed SARS-CoV-2 infection or an uninfected control (not recorded which). The sequenced sample consisted of whole blood.

The CDR3 DNA is TGTGCCAGCAGCTTAAGGACAGGGGGGGACACTGAAGCTTTCTTT. Encoded protein: CASSLRTGGDTEAFF. The chain joins TRBV7-2 to TRBJ1-1, with 10 bases fitting TRBD1. The V and J ends lost 2 bases and 3 bases, in that order; junction bases with no gene match: 3. The CDR3 extends over 15 amino acids. Germline lookup yields CDR1 SGHTA and CDR2 FQGNSA.